This TCR beta chain was identified in a study of T cells in localized non-small cell lung cancer. Regarding the study as a whole: Blood T cell density predicted longer survival; adjacent-lung clonality, shorter. Heterogeneity cannot be ruled out, as sequencing used one tumor region only. Adjacent lung had a median roughly 58 of the 100 largest tumor clones. The highest T cell clonality was in uninvolved adjacent lung, above tumor.

On this clone itself: The target antigen is unknown.

The V end lost 6 bases, the J end lost 7 bases, and 17 bases lay between the germline ends. This CDR3 has 14 amino acids. Germline CDR1 reads ENHRY; CDR2 reads SYGVKD. The data were produced by immunoSEQ multiplex PCR, yet TCRdb's version contains in-frame clones alone and is incomplete. The repertoire consists of 100,000 to 150,000 clones, with roughly nine tenths occurring once and the leading ten covering over 1.5%. The receptor comes from an older female donor with stage I lung adenocarcinoma. The V gene is TRBV10-3, the J gene TRBJ2-3; tentative D call: TRBD2 (6 bases). The specimen comprised peripheral blood, sampled before any cancer treatment. CDR3 bases: TGTGCCATCAGCCCGACATCTGGGGGGAATACGCAGTATTTT. Translating it yields CAISPTSGGNTQYF.